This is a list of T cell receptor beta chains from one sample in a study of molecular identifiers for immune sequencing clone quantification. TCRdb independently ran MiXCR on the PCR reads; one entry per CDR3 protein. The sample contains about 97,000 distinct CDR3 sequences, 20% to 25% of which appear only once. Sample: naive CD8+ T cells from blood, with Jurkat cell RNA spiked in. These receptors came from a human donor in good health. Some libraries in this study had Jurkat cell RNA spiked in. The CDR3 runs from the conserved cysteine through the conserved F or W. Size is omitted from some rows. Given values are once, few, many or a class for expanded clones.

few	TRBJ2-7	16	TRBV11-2	CASSSAGRLKPYEQYF
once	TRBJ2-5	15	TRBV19	CASSTLAGGLETQYF
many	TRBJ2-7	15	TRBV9	CASSEMGTGGQEQYF
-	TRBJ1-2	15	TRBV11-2	CASSLGDRIVYGYTF
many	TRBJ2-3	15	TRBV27	CASSLGQGGTDTQYF
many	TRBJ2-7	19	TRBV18	CASSAFPGPPYPPTYEQYF
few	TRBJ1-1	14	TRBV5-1	CASRDGALNTEAFF
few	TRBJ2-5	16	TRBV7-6	CASSTPWDGEQETQYF
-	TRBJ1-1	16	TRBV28	CASSPDRSNLNTEAIF
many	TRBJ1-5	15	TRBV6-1	CASSEGRHSNQPQHF
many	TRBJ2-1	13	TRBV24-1	CATSHTRTGEQFF
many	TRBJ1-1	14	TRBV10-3	CAISPGPMNTEAFF
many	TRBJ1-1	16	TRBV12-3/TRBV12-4	CASSSRGPLPNTEAFF
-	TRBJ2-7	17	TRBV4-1	CASSQEPGPMSSYEQYF
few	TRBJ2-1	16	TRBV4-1	CASSQEAGSSYNEQFF
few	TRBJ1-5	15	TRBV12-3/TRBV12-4	CASSLRPDINQPQHF
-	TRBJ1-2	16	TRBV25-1	CASSNTTGTLLYGYTF
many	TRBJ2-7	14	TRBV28	CASSPRQGIHEQYF
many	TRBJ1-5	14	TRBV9	CASSLGLSNQPQHF
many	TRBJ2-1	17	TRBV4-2	CASSQSLAGTLYNEQFF
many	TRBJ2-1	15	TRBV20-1	CSAISGTGSLDEQFF
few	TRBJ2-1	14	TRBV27	CASSSGVRVGEQFF
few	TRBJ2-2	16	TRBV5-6	CASSLAGTVNTGELFF
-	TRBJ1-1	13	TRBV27	CASSPEGRTEAIF
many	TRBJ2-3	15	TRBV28	CASSPDRGSEDTQYF